The clone carrying this T cell receptor beta chain was counted only a few times. The antigen is unknown. This specimen belongs to a study of sequential checkpoint blockade in melanoma. Study background: Randomization was 1:1 between first-line nivolumab→ipilimumab and ipilimumab→nivolumab. More than 20 patients had matched tumor biopsies before treatment and at week 13 after nivolumab or ipilimumab alone. Both treatment sequences were followed by maintenance nivolumab.

Study-wide findings and caveats: Clinical benefit was about 30 times likelier when tumor T-cell fraction and clonality increased.

Produced via immunoSEQ multiplex PCR; TCRdb's table is partial and in-frame only. The sample includes some 22,000 clones, about 27% of them seen just once. The CDR3 length is 14 residues. Germline assignment: CDR1 MNHGY and CDR2 SAAAGT. V shed 2 bases and J shed 0 bases, with 8 bases lying between them. The treatment was: randomized to nivolumab then ipilimumab (arm A) or the reverse (arm B). Sample: tumor tissue (inferred from file names), taken from a patient given nivolumab and ipilimumab in sequence. This chain joins TRBV6-8 and TRBJ2-7, with D perhaps matching TRBD2 (5 bases). The TCR was taken from a human donor with melanoma. The CDR3 region has the DNA TGTGCCAGCAGTTACCTGGCGGGCTCCTACGAGCAGTACTTC. This codes for CASSYLAGSYEQYF.